This TCR beta chain came from a study of blood T cell repertoires in COVID-19 (dated by TCRdb to 2019 to 2021). Context from the whole study: The collaborator samples originated in the United States, Italy and Spain and spanned the acute and convalescent phases of COVID-19. The material from the prospective study consisted of cDNA or gDNA derived from T cells, B-cell-depleted T cells, or PBMCs. Subjects who had been exposed to COVID-19, were actively infected with it, or had recovered from it provided the deeply sampled blood TCRbeta repertoires that made up the dataset. The repertoires were made available in a free public database intended to serve as a resource for research on the immune response to SARS-CoV-2. Samples were obtained from the ongoing ImmuneRACE study (first 160 participants) and from over 1,000 subjects provided by 6 global collaborators. The sample metadata nearly always contained a de-identified subject ID, COVID-19 status, age in years and sex. Where available, HLA class I and class II types were taken from metadata supplied by the sample provider and were not determined by assay-based typing.

Whole blood was collected in K2EDTA tubes by collaborating institutions according to the institutions' own protocols. For TCRbeta analysis, collaborators shipped samples as frozen whole blood, isolated PBMCs, or DNA extracted from either of those sample types. Of note for this clone: The specificity of this receptor is unknown. No base qualities exist here, and no much larger clone lies one base off it.

Study-wide conclusions, independent of this receptor: How much clinical and demographic metadata was included differed by source and by participant, and the metadata was provided uncurated.

TCRbeta CDR3 regions were amplified from genomic DNA by means of the immunoSEQ Assay, a bias-controlled multiplex PCR. The authors' analysis ran thus. The number of nucleated cells in each sample was estimated from the amplification of reference gene primers within the assay. Sequence reads were collapsed and filtered to measure the absolute abundance of every unique TCRbeta CDR3 rearrangement. For each sample, productive Simpson clonality was calculated as the square root of Simpson's diversity index across productive rearrangements. The table was pulled from immuneACCESS by TCRdb, which kept in-frame rearrangements only. Such tables lose some clones; where checked, under half of the loss comes from unresolved V genes, and the rest has no known cause. For V, J and clone size, that table is used; D and trimming come from the DNA. A total of 360,000 or so clones appear in this sample, 90% of them only once. The ten largest clonotypes hold approximately 7% of the sample.

The source is a man between 18 and 35 years old with active or convalescent COVID-19. The sample comprised peripheral blood.

CDR3 loop: CASSPSGQPNTEAFF. The nucleotide sequence is TGTGCCAGCAGTCCCTCAGGACAGCCGAACACTGAAGCTTTCTTT. The chain employs TRBV6-6 and TRBJ1-1, with a weak D call of TRBD1 (6 bases match). There are 15 amino acids in the CDR3, from cysteine to phenylalanine inclusive. The CDR3 DNA has 45 bases and is translated from base 1. CDR1 and CDR2, per the germline V gene (reference sequence), are MNHNY and SVGAGI. Cut back by 5 bases and 1 base, the V and J ends lie 14 bases apart.